The clone carrying this T cell receptor (beta chain) was seen a few times. This sample was taken from a study of blood T cell repertoires in COVID-19. About the study: From the United States, Italy and Spain came samples of acute and convalescent COVID-19. PBMCs, B-cell-depleted T cells, or T cells provided the cDNA or gDNA that made up the material.

Source study methods: Reference gene primer amplification gave estimated nucleated cell counts. Some clones are missing from TCRdb's copy, which holds only in-frame ones; the method was immunoSEQ multiplex PCR. That table is the source of V, J and clone size, and D and trimming were worked out from the DNA. The data show 25,000 to 35,000 clones, over 70% seen once. The V gene end was trimmed by 4 bases and the J gene end by 1 base; junction bases not matched to a gene: 9. The CDR3 spans 16 residues. CDR1 and CDR2 from the germline V gene are SGHRS and YFSETQ. The chain links TRBV5-1 to TRBJ1-2, with 8 bases aligning to TRBD1. The receptor was derived from a woman aged 70-85 years with active or convalescent COVID-19. Sequencing used peripheral blood. CDR3 in amino acids: CASSVRATGGNYGYTF. The CDR3, as DNA: TGCGCCAGCAGCGTTCGGGCCACAGGGGGTAACTATGGCTACACCTTC.